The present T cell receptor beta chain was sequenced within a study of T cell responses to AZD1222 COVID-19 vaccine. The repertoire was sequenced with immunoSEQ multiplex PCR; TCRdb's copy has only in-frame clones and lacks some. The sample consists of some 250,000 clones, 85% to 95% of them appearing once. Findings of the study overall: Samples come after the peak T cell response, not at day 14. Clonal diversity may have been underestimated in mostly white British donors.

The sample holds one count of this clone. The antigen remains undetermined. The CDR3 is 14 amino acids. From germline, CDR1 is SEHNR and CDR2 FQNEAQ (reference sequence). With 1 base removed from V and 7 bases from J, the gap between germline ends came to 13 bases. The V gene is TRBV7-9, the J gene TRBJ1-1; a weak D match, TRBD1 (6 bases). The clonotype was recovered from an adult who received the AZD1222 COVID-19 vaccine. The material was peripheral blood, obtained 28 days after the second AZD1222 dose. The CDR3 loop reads CASSLDGTGLEAFF. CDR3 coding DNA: TGTGCCAGCAGCTTAGATGGAACAGGGCTTGAAGCTTTCTTT.